The clone carrying this T cell receptor beta chain was counted many times. This sample was included in a study of Graves' ophthalmopathy and Graves' hyperthyroidism. Trimming took 5 bases from V and 2 from J, leaving 13 bases between them. The CDR3 has 15 residues. Germline CDR1 reads SNHLY; CDR2 reads FYNNEI. If patients had other autoimmune diseases, uncontrolled infections, pregnancy or lactation, they were excluded. Scientists amplified the TCR beta CDR3 regions from RNA transcripts. RT-PCR in the first round used HTBI primers; a second-round multiplex PCR followed. TCRdb re-called the multiplex PCR reads through MiXCR, storing one row per CDR3 protein. Here the sample spans about 740,000 distinct CDR3 sequences, roughly 40% being singletons.

Input material: peripheral blood. The V gene is TRBV2, the J gene TRBJ1-3; D is perhaps TRBD1 (6 bases). The origin of this receptor is an adult man with Graves' ophthalmopathy. The CDR3 loop is CASSWDNLTGNTIYF. In nucleotides, the CDR3 is TGTGCCAGCAGTTGGGACAATCTTACTGGAAACACCATATATTTT. Filled out from reference TRBV2 and TRBJ1-3, the complete variable domain reads EPEVTQTPSHQVTQMGQEVILRCVPISNHLYFYWYRQILGQKVEFLVSFYNNEISEKSEIFDDQFSVERPDGSNFTLKIRSTKLEDSAMYFCASSWDNLTGNTIYFGEGSWLTVV.